This T cell receptor (beta chain) was captured in a study of blood T cell repertoires in COVID-19. Across the study: Some COVID-19 samples were acute and others convalescent; all came from the United States, Italy and Spain. Nucleic acid was either cDNA or gDNA, and it came from T cells, B-cell-depleted T cells, or PBMCs.

The CDR3 spans 14 residues. Germline loops: CDR1 SGHAT, CDR2 FQNNGV. The V end was cut by 0 bases, the J end by 9 bases, with 11 bases between. Authors' methods: Amplifying reference gene primers gave estimates of nucleated cell counts. The protocol was immunoSEQ multiplex PCR, while the TCRdb copy is restricted to in-frame clones and leaves out a portion. V and J calls and clone size are given by that table; D and trimming were obtained from the DNA. Of 140,000 to 150,000 clones listed, roughly four fifths are singletons. Specimen: peripheral blood. The chain uses TRBV11-2 and TRBJ2-2; a possible D gene is TRBD2 (5 bases). This receptor was identified in a human donor with acute or convalescent COVID-19. The donor label of this sample is uncertain. The CDR3 DNA sequence: TGTGCCAGCAGCTTAGAACCTAGCTTACGGGAGCTGTTTTTT. It specifies CASSLEPSLRELFF.